What follows are 7 T cell receptor beta chains derived from one specimen sequenced in a study of T-cell memory formation after mild COVID-19. One entry per CDR3 protein, called by TCRdb with MiXCR from the 5' RACE reads. The sample lists a few hundred thousand distinct CDR3 sequences; roughly 21% were seen once. The sample taken for sequencing was PBMCs or a T cell subset sorted from them (not recorded which). These TCRs come from an adult woman who had mild COVID-19 (a few samples of this study predate the infection). Cell type and time point are not known.

For this clonotype: Germline is not matched at one junction end, which may reflect a read error. The genes are TRBV5-1 and TRBJ2-2; D is possibly TRBD1 (5 bases). The germline CDR1 and CDR2 sequences are SGHRS and YFSETQ. The CDR3 has 14 amino acids. The CDR3 nucleotides read TGCGCCAGCAGCTTGGAGGGGAACGCCGGGGAGCTGTTTTTT. It translates to CASSLEGNAGELFF.

This clonotype has more than one count but fewer than ten. The chain links TRBV7-9 to TRBJ2-7, with D uncertain. The CDR3 is 12 amino acids. V shed 5 bases and J shed 4 bases, with 9 bases lying between them. Germline CDR1 reads SEHNR; CDR2 reads FQNEAQ (reference sequence). The CDR3 is CASSERAYEQYF. DNA of the CDR3: TGTGCCAGCAGCGAACGAGCTTACGAGCAGTACTTC.

The chain employs TRBV10-2 and TRBJ1-1; 7 bases fit TRBD1. V dropped 5 bases and J dropped 3; count of bases not matched to a gene: 6. The CDR3 is made up of 14 amino acids. Germline loops: CDR1 WSHSY, CDR2 SAAADI. The CDR3 nucleotides read TGCGCCAGCAGTTACAGGGGAGTAGACACTGAAGCTTTCTTT. Encoded protein: CASSYRGVDTEAFF.

This clonotype was seen at least ten times. The gene calls are TRBV9 and TRBJ2-5, with 10 bases lining up with TRBD2. CDR3 length: 16 amino acids. In germline, CDR1 is SGDLS, CDR2 YYNGEE. The junction had 12 bases not matched to a gene; V was cut back by 6 bases and J by 4 bases. CDR3 DNA: TGTGCCAGCAATTCGGTTAGCGGGGGGATCGGAGAGACCCAGTACTTC. Protein product: CASNSVSGGIGETQYF.

The chain has TRBV20-1 and TRBJ2-7; 8 nucleotides agree with TRBD2. Germline lookup yields CDR1 DFQATT and CDR2 SNEGSKA (reference sequence). Trimming cost V 6 bases and J 3 bases; bases outside gene matches: 13. The CDR3 totals 15 residues. In nucleotides, the CDR3 is TGCAGTGCCCGAGAGGGTAGCGGGGACCGCTACGAGCAGTACTTC. This encodes CSAREGSGDRYEQYF.

This CDR3 is CASSPGDSPQETQYF. The CDR3 DNA is TGCGCCAGCAGCCCGGGGGACAGCCCACAAGAGACCCAGTACTTC. The V call is TRBV5-1, the J call TRBJ2-5; TRBD1 is a possible D gene (7 bases). The CDR3 is 15 residues long. V gave up 4 bases and J gave up 2 bases, with 15 bases separating them. CDR1 and CDR2 (germline): SGHRS, YFSETQ.

V and J are TRBV7-6 and TRBJ1-3, with 7 bases fitting TRBD1. Trimming took 5 bases from V and 0 from J; bases not matched to a gene: 7. CDR3 size: 16 residues. From germline, CDR1 is SGHVS and CDR2 FNYEAQ. CDR3 nucleotide sequence: TGTGCCAGCAGCCAGGGGGGGACGAGCTCTGGAAACACCATATATTTT. Protein product: CASSQGGTSSGNTIYF. Drawing the rest from reference TRBV7-6 and TRBJ1-3, the complete variable domain is GAGVSQSPRYKVTKRGQDVALRCDPISGHVSLYWYRQALGQGPEFLTYFNYEAQQDKSGLPNDRFSAERPEGSISTLTIQRTEQRDSAMYRCASSQGGTSSGNTIYFGEGSWLTVV.